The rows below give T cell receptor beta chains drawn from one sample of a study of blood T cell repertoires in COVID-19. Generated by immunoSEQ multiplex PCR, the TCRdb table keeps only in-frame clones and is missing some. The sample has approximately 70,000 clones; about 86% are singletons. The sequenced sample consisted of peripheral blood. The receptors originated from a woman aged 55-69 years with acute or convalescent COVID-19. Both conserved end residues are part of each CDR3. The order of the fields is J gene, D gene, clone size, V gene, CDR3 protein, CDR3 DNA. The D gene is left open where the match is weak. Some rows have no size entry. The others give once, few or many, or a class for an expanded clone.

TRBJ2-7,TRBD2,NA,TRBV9,CASSPRLAGATYEQYF,TGTGCCAGCAGCCCCCGACTAGCGGGGGCCACATACGAGCAGTACTTC
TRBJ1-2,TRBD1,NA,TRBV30,CAWRAPYGGRGQGGYTF,TGTGCCTGGAGGGCCCCATATGGGGGCAGGGGGCAAGGCGGCTACACCTTC
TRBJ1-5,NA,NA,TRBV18,CASSPKEGNQPQHF,TGTGCCAGCTCACCAAAGGAGGGGAATCAGCCCCAGCATTTT
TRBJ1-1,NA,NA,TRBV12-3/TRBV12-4,CASSFNRVTEAFF,TGTGCCAGCAGTTTTAACAGGGTCACTGAAGCTTTCTTT
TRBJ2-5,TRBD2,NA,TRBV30,CAWSVGSGGLETQYF,TGTGCCTGGAGTGTGGGTAGCGGGGGGTTGGAGACCCAGTACTTC
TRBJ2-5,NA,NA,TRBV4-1,CASSQVDNQETQYF,TGCGCCAGCAGCCAGGTTGACAACCAAGAGACCCAGTACTTC
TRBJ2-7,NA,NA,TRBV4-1,CASSQDAGYEQYF,TGCGCCAGCAGCCAAGATGCGGGGTACGAGCAGTACTTC
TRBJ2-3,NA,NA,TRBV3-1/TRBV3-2,CASSQGGDPQYF,TGTGCCAGCAGCCAAGGCGGGGATCCGCAGTATTTT
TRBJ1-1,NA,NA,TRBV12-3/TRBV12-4,CASRQTPNTEAFF,TGTGCCAGCCGGCAGACTCCGAACACTGAAGCTTTCTTT
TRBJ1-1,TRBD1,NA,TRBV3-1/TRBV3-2,CASSHWTGRTEAFF,TGTGCCAGCAGCCACTGGACAGGGCGTACTGAAGCTTTCTTT
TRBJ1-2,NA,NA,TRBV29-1,CSALRGRGVGGYTF,TGCAGCGCCCTCCGGGGCAGGGGTGTTGGTGGCTACACCTTC
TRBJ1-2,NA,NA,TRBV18,CASSPRAGAGVSYGYTF,TGTGCCAGCTCACCTCGAGCGGGGGCGGGCGTGAGCTATGGCTACACCTTC
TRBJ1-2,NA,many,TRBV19,CASSMMDSQGIHYGYTF,TGTGCCAGTAGTATGATGGATTCCCAGGGGATCCACTATGGCTACACCTTC
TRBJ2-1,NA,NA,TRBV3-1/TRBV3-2,CASSQETHYSPKQFF,TGTGCCAGCAGCCAAGAAACCCATTACAGCCCCAAGCAGTTCTTC
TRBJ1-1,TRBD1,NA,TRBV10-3,CAISEGAKTEAFF,TGTGCCATTAGTGAGGGGGCCAAAACTGAAGCTTTCTTT
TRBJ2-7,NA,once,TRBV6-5,CASSYGIVQRYEQYF,TGTGCCAGCAGTTACGGTATTGTCCAGAGGTACGAGCAGTACTTC
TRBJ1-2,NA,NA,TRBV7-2,CASSLARAYGYTF,TGTGCCAGCAGCTTAGCCAGGGCATACGGCTACACCTTC
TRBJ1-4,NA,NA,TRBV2,CASKEGLAEKLFF,TGTGCCAGCAAGGAGGGCCTTGCTGAAAAACTGTTTTTT
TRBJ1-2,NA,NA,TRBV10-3,CAISDRLGGVGGYTF,TGTGCCATCAGTGACCGCTTAGGGGGTGTGGGGGGCTACACCTTC
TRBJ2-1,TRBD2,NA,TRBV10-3,CAISVGLVKSYNEQFF,TGTGCCATCAGTGTGGGACTAGTCAAGTCCTACAATGAGCAGTTCTTC
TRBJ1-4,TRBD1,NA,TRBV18,CASSLNRGLNEKLFF,TGTGCCAGCTCCCTAAACAGGGGACTTAATGAAAAACTGTTTTTT
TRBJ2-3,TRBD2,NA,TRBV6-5,CASGRRGITDTQYF,TGTGCCAGCGGAAGGCGGGGGATCACAGATACGCAGTATTTT
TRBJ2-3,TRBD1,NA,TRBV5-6,CASSEIAGQGLDTQYF,TGTGCCAGCAGCGAGATCGCGGGACAGGGATTAGATACGCAGTATTTT
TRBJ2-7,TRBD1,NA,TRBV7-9,CASSIPDRDYEQYF,TGTGCCAGCAGCATACCCGACAGGGACTACGAGCAGTACTTC
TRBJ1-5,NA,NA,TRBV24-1,CATSGQGNQPQHF,TGTGCCACCAGTGGACAGGGCAATCAGCCCCAGCATTTT
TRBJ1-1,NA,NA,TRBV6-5,CASGEVGAAFF,TGTGCCAGCGGGGAGGTGGGTGCGGCTTTCTTT
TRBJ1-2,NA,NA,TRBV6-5,CASSTAGNYGYTF,TGTGCCAGCAGTACAGCAGGGAACTATGGCTACACCTTC
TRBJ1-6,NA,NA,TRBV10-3,CAISENRQEAGSPLHF,TGTGCCATCAGTGAAAACCGACAGGAGGCGGGTTCACCCCTCCACTTT
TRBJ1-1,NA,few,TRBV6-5,CASSYTQGYRAFF,TGTGCCAGCAGTTACACCCAGGGGTATAGGGCTTTCTTT
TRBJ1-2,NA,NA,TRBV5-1,CASSLARAASPDGYTF,TGCGCCAGCAGCTTGGCCAGGGCAGCCTCACCGGACGGCTACACCTTC
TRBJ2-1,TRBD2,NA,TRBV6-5,CASSYLLAGTADEQFF,TGTGCCAGCAGTTACTTACTAGCGGGGACAGCTGATGAGCAGTTCTTC
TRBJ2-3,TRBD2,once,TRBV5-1,CASSPQRGGTDTQYF,TGCGCCAGCAGCCCCCAGCGGGGGGGCACAGATACGCAGTATTTT
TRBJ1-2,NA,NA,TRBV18,CASSPLQSNYGYTF,TGTGCCAGCTCCCCATTACAGTCTAACTATGGCTACACCTTC
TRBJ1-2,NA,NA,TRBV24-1,CATSDSGWMGYTF,TGTGCCACCAGTGATTCAGGGTGGATGGGCTACACCTTC
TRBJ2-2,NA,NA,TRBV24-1,CATSESWSGELFF,TGTGCCACCAGTGAGTCTTGGAGCGGGGAGCTGTTTTTT
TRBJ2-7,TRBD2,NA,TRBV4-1,CASSQDSGVSYEQYF,TGCGCCAGCAGCCAAGACAGCGGGGTCTCCTACGAGCAGTACTTC
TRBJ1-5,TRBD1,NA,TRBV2,CASSRDRLNQPQHF,TGTGCCAGCAGTCGGGACAGACTGAATCAGCCCCAGCATTTT
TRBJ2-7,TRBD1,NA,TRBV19,CASSEADRMYEQYF,TGTGCCAGTAGTGAGGCGGACAGGATGTACGAGCAGTACTTC
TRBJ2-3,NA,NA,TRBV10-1,CASSDGGSPWVDTQYF,TGCGCCAGCAGTGATGGTGGTAGCCCATGGGTGGATACGCAGTATTTT